Listed here are 9 T cell receptor beta chains from one sample, sequenced in a study of T-cell reconstitution after alpha-beta-depleted transplantation in children (dated by TCRdb to 2016 to 2017). The treatment or condition tag for this specimen amounts to: allogeneic hematopoietic cell transplantation with graft depleted of TCRalphabeta T cells and CD19 B cells. The library came from PCR. TCRdb lists the instrument as Illumina HiSeq 2500. TCR libraries were prepared with molecular barcoding, using unique molecular identifiers to normalize TCRbeta repertoire quantification. Using fastp trimming at Q25 and MiXCR clonotype assembly, TCRdb reanalyzed the public sequencing data and kept in-frame beta chains. For every CDR3 protein sequence, its rows merge into one entry that carries the most common genes and DNA. Recorded for this sample are 200,000 or so distinct CDR3 sequences; approximately 6% of them occurred a single time. 4.5% of the sample lies in the top ten.

The input for sequencing was PBMCs, taken before TCRalphabeta/CD19-depleted stem cell transplant. The receptor set was obtained from a girl less than two years old with combined immunodeficiency, due to receive a stem cell transplant.

This clonotype was detected many times. The chain recombines TRBV4-1 with TRBJ2-1, with D tentatively TRBD2 (6 bases). Germline CDR1 reads MGHRA; CDR2 reads YSYEKL. V dropped 2 bases and J dropped 0 bases, with 14 bases sitting between them. The CDR3 spans 17 residues. The CDR3: CASSQRHGLSSYNEQFF. CDR3 in DNA: TGCGCCAGCAGCCAAAGGCACGGACTAAGCTCCTACAATGAGCAGTTCTTC.

The table lists this clonotype with many counts. The chain uses TRBV9 and TRBJ1-3; D is ambiguous. CDR1 and CDR2 (germline): SGDLS, YYNGEE. V lost 0 bases and J lost 9, with 16 bases in between. The CDR3 length is 15 residues. CDR3: CASSVEGGPDGTIYF. The CDR3 DNA follows: TGTGCCAGCAGCGTAGAAGGAGGCCCGGACGGCACCATATATTTT.

In its sample, this clonotype was seen many times. V and J are TRBV10-3 and TRBJ2-1, with 8 bases matching TRBD2. V lost 4 bases to trimming and J lost 4 bases; unmatched junction nucleotides: 9. CDR1 and CDR2 (germline): ENHRY, SYGVKD. This CDR3 is built from 16 residues. CDR3 sequence: CAISGGSGSGYNEQFF. The CDR3 DNA reads as TGTGCCATCAGTGGGGGCAGCGGGAGTGGGTACAATGAGCAGTTCTTC.

Comments on this clonotype: A much larger clone lies one base from this, so it may be a read error. The V and J genes are TRBV29-1 and TRBJ2-7; D perhaps matches TRBD2 (5 bases). CDR3 length: 15 residues. CDR1 is SQVTM, CDR2 ANQGSEA, per germline. The CDR3: CSVESGDTGSYVQYF. DNA of the CDR3: TGCAGCGTTGAAAGCGGCGACACTGGCTCCTACGTGCAGTACTTC.

This clonotype has ten or more counts. The chain has TRBV20-1 and TRBJ2-7, with a tentative D call TRBD1 (5 bases). CDR1 DFQATT and CDR2 SNEGSKA come from the germline V gene (reference sequence). The germline V and J ends were trimmed by 0 bases and 2 bases, with 20 bases remaining between them. The CDR3 contains 17 residues. Written as DNA, the CDR3 is TGCAGTGCTAGAGATGAGAGCAGGACACCACCCGCCTACGAGCAGTACTTC. Translating gives CSARDESRTPPAYEQYF.

This clonotype was detected many times. This rearrangement joins TRBV9 to TRBJ2-7; a weak D match, TRBD2 (5 bases). Germline lookup yields CDR1 SGDLS and CDR2 YYNGEE. The CDR3 sequence is 15 residues long. Trimming took 3 bases from V and 4 from J, leaving 17 bases between them. CDR3 sequence reads: CASSDGLPPYYEQYF. Written as DNA, the CDR3 is TGTGCCAGCAGCGACGGACTTCCCCCCTATTACGAGCAGTACTTC.

This clonotype was counted ten times or more. This rearrangement joins TRBV29-1 to TRBJ2-7; TRBD2 might be the D (6 bases). This CDR3 contains 15 residues. The V end lost 4 bases, the J end lost 7 bases, and 23 bases lay between the germline ends. The V gene's germline CDR1 is SQVTM and CDR2 ANQGSEA. The CDR3 loop reads CSVAPLTDSRGEQYF. The CDR3 DNA is TGCAGCGTTGCCCCACTGACTGACAGCCGGGGGGAGCAGTACTTC.

The chain has TRBV27 and TRBJ2-3; TRBD2 matches at 13 bases. CDR3 length: 17 amino acids. The junction had 5 bases not matched to a gene; V was cut back by 5 bases and J by 0 bases. Germline V gives CDR1 MNHEY, CDR2 SMNVEV (reference sequence). CDR3 in amino acids: CASSPGLAGSSTDTQYF. CDR3 bases: TGTGCCAGCAGTCCGGGACTAGCGGGGTCAAGCACAGATACGCAGTATTTT.

This clonotype was counted at least ten times. This chain connects TRBV12-3 or TRBV12-4 to TRBJ2-7; the D is unclear. Between the trimmed V and J ends, which lost 1 base and 3 bases, there was a span of 10 bases. The CDR3 has 14 residues. CDR3 loop: CASSLGLDRYEQYF. The CDR3 bases are TGTGCCAGCAGTTTAGGGCTAGATCGCTACGAGCAGTACTTC.